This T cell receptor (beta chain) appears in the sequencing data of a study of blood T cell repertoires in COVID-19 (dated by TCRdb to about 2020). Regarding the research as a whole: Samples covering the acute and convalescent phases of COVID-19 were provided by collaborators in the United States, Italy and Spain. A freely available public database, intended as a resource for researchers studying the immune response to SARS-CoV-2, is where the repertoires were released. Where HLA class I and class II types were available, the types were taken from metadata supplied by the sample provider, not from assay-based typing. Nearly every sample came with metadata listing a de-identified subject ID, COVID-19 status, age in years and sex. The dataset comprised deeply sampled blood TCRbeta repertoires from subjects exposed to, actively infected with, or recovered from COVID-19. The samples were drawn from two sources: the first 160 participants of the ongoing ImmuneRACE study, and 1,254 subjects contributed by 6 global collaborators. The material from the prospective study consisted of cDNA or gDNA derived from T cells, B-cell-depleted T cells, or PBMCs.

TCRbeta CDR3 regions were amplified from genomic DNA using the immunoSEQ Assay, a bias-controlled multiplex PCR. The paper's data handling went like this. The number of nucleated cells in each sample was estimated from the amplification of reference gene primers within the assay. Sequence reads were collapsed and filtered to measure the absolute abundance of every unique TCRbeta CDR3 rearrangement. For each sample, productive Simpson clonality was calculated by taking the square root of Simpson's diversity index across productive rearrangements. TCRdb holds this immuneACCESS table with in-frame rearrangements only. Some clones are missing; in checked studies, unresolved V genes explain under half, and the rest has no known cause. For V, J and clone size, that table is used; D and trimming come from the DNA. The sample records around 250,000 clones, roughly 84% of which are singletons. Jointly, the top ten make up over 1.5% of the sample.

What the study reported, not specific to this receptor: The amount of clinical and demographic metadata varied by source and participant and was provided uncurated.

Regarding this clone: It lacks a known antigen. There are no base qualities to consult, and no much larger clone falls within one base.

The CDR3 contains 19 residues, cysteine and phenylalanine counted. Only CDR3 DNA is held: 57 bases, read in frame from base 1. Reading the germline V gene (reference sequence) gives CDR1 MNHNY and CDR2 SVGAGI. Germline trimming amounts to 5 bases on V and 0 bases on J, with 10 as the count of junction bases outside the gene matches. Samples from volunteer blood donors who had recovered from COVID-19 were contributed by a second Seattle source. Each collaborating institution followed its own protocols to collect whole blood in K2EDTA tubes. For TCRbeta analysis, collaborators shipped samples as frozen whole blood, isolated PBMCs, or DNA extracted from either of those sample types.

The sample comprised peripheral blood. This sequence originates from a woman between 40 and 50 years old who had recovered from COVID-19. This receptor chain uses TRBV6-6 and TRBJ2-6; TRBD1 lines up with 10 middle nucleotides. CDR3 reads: CASSLRDRGPYSGANVLTF. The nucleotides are TGTGCCAGCAGTCTCCGGGACAGGGGCCCTTACTCTGGGGCCAACGTCCTGACTTTC.